The present entry profiles one TCR beta chain with its context. Germline trimming cut 0 bases from V and 7 bases from J; bases unmatched to any gene: 8. The CDR3 spans 16 residues. Germline CDR1 reads SGHRS; CDR2 reads YFSETQ. This specimen belongs to a study of beta chain features in type 1 diabetes. Study-wide background: No patient-donor differences in age, gender, total cells or subset yield.

The isolated RNA, all of it, was reverse transcribed, so expressed TCRB transcripts were what got sequenced. Only in-frame clones appear in the TCRdb table, and some are missing; sequencing was by immunoSEQ multiplex PCR. The sample shows some 400,000 clones, roughly 16% of them seen only once. This clonotype was obtained from a woman in her late teens or twenties in good health. Sequencing was done on a sample of naive CD4+ T cells from blood. The chain uses TRBV5-1 and TRBJ2-1; 9 bases line up with TRBD2. CDR3 nucleotide sequence: TGCGCCAGCAGCTTGGTACCAGCGGGAGGTGGTAATGAGCAGTTCTTC. Translated, it gives CASSLVPAGGGNEQFF.